This is a list of T cell receptor beta chains from one sample in a study of CD8 T cells in ankylosing spondylitis. TCRdb used MiXCR to reprocess the 5' RACE reads, holding one entry per CDR3 protein. The sample yields roughly 230,000 distinct CDR3 sequences, roughly 10% seen once. Sequencing input: blood, either unsorted or a sorted T cell fraction (not recorded which). These receptors originate from a male donor with ankylosing spondylitis or in good health (not recorded which). The CDR3 runs from the conserved cysteine through the conserved F or W. A D gene is named only where the DNA matches it firmly. Clone size is shown for a subset of rows, as once, few, many or a class of expanded clone.

cdr3_aa	cdr3_nt	v_call	j_call	clone_size	d_call
CASSLGQPNEQFF	TGCGCCAGCAGCTTGGGACAGCCCAATGAGCAGTTCTTC	TRBV5-1	TRBJ2-1	many	-
CAISESWGETQYF	TGTGCCATCAGTGAGTCTTGGGGAGAGACCCAGTACTTC	TRBV10-3	TRBJ2-5	many	-
CAWIPGYTGELFF	TGTGCCTGGATCCCGGGATACACCGGGGAGCTGTTTTTT	TRBV30	TRBJ2-2	few	-
CSASLVATASSTDTQYF	TGCAGTGCTAGCCTAGTAGCGACTGCCTCTAGCACAGATACGCAGTATTTT	TRBV20-1	TRBJ2-3	many	-
CSVIGGLAGDEQFF	TGCAGTGTCATCGGCGGTCTAGCGGGCGATGAGCAGTTCTTC	TRBV20-1	TRBJ2-1	-	TRBD2
CSALGRLAGGFEQYF	TGCAGTGCCCTCGGAAGACTAGCGGGAGGATTCGAGCAGTACTTC	TRBV20-1	TRBJ2-7	many	TRBD2
CASSAGPTPIYF	TGTGCCAGCAGTGCCGGACCGACGCCCATATATTTT	TRBV2	TRBJ1-3	few	-
CASSLVGNQLEQYF	TGTGCCAGCAGTTTAGTGGGGAATCAACTCGAGCAGTACTTC	TRBV12-3/TRBV12-4	TRBJ2-7	-	-
CAWRHEARTYGYTF	TGTGCCTGGAGGCACGAGGCCCGGACTTATGGCTACACCTTC	TRBV30	TRBJ1-2	few	-
CSARPWGQMNTEAFF	TGCAGTGCTAGGCCGTGGGGACAGATGAACACTGAAGCTTTCTTT	TRBV20-1	TRBJ1-1	few	TRBD1
CASSRQGLNTEAFF	TGTGCCAGCAGTAGACAGGGCCTGAACACTGAAGCTTTCTTT	TRBV2	TRBJ1-1	many	TRBD1
CASITEGRNQPQHF	TGTGCCAGCATTACCGAAGGCCGCAATCAGCCCCAGCATTTT	TRBV28	TRBJ1-5	many	-
CASSLWGNLKWEMTKNIQYF	TGTGCCAGCAGTTTGTGGGGTAACTTAAAATGGGAAATGACCAAAAACATTCAGTACTTC	TRBV28	TRBJ2-4	-	-
CASSLRRGGNNEQFF	TGCGCCAGCAGCTTACGTAGGGGGGGCAACAATGAGCAGTTCTTC	TRBV5-1	TRBJ2-1	many	-
CASSPAWASLYEQYF	TGCGCCAGCAGCCCGGCGTGGGCGTCCTTGTACGAGCAGTACTTC	TRBV5-1	TRBJ2-7	many	-
CACSPRSGPSSGNTIYF	TGTGCCTGCAGCCCAAGAAGCGGGCCGAGCTCTGGAAACACCATATATTTT	TRBV3-1	TRBJ1-3	-	-
CSARVEGPSTDTQYF	TGCAGTGCTAGAGTGGAGGGCCCCTCCACAGATACGCAGTATTTT	TRBV20-1	TRBJ2-3	many	-
CASRTAQNTGELFF	TGTGCCAGCAGGACTGCGCAGAACACCGGGGAGCTGTTTTTT	TRBV6-1	TRBJ2-2	many	-
CASDTAGTGDYGYTF	TGTGCCAGTGATACCGCCGGGACAGGGGACTATGGCTACACCTTC	TRBV12-3/TRBV12-4	TRBJ1-2	few	TRBD1
CASSLLEEQFF	TGTGCCAGCAGCCTCTTGGAAGAGCAGTTCTTC	TRBV12-3/TRBV12-4	TRBJ2-1	many	-
CASSQVRRIWGKNTEAFF	TGCGCCAGCAGCCAAGTGAGACGAATATGGGGAAAGAACACTGAAGCTTTCTTT	TRBV4-1	TRBJ1-1	many	-
CASSSLSGANVLTF	TGTGCCAGCAGCTCCCTGTCTGGGGCCAACGTCCTGACTTTC	TRBV7-2	TRBJ2-6	many	-
CASSETSGNTDTQYF	TGTGCCAGCAGTGAAACTAGCGGTAACACAGATACGCAGTATTTT	TRBV6-4	TRBJ2-3	-	TRBD2
CASSSWLVTDTQYF	TGTGCCAGCAGTTCTTGGCTAGTCACAGATACGCAGTATTTT	TRBV12-3/TRBV12-4	TRBJ2-3	many	-
CSASPRTGSTGELFF	TGCAGTGCTAGCCCGCGGACAGGGTCTACCGGGGAGCTGTTTTTT	TRBV20-1	TRBJ2-2	many	TRBD1
CASSLAFLAGYNEQFF	TGTGCCAGCAGCTTAGCGTTTCTAGCGGGGTACAATGAGCAGTTCTTC	TRBV11-1	TRBJ2-1	few	TRBD2
CASSPRGGNYNEQFF	TGCGCCAGCAGCCCCAGGGGGGGCAACTACAATGAGCAGTTCTTC	TRBV5-1	TRBJ2-1	many	-
CASSQDPLAGGNNEQFF	TGTGCCAGCAGCCAAGATCCGCTAGCGGGGGGGAACAATGAGCAGTTCTTC	TRBV3-1	TRBJ2-1	-	TRBD2
CSARGSSRMGGLNTGELFF	TGCAGTGCTAGAGGGAGTTCCAGGATGGGGGGCTTAAACACCGGGGAGCTGTTTTTT	TRBV20-1	TRBJ2-2	-	-
CSVDWTNTEAFF	TGCAGCGTTGATTGGACGAACACTGAAGCTTTCTTT	TRBV29-1	TRBJ1-1	many	-
CASSQTSRAQYF	TGTGCCAGCAGTCAGACTAGCCGGGCGCAGTATTTT	TRBV27	TRBJ2-3	many	TRBD2
CASTSGRTDTQYF	TGTGCCAGTACTAGCGGGAGAACAGATACGCAGTATTTT	TRBV2	TRBJ2-3	-	TRBD2
CASRPPAGTEAFF	TGCGCCAGCAGACCTCCCGCGGGGACTGAAGCTTTCTTT	TRBV5-1	TRBJ1-1	many	-
CAISVPDRVNSYEQYF	TGTGCCATCAGTGTCCCCGACAGGGTAAATTCCTACGAGCAGTACTTC	TRBV10-3	TRBJ2-7	many	TRBD1
CSAFSGGAGEQYF	TGCAGTGCTTTTAGCGGGGGGGCCGGAGAGCAGTACTTC	TRBV20-1	TRBJ2-7	many	TRBD2
CASSQDSKDTQYF	TGCGCCAGCAGCCAAGATTCGAAAGATACGCAGTATTTT	TRBV4-1	TRBJ2-3	many	-
CAISEGREGLIQETQYF	TGTGCCATCAGTGAAGGGAGGGAAGGACTCATCCAAGAGACCCAGTACTTC	TRBV10-3	TRBJ2-5	many	TRBD2
CASSLVYNSPLHF	TGTGCCAGCAGCTTGGTCTATAATTCACCCCTCCACTTT	TRBV7-2	TRBJ1-6	few	-
CASSQEGRLAVDEQFF	TGTGCCAGCAGCCAAGAGGGTAGACTAGCGGTGGATGAGCAGTTCTTC	TRBV3-1	TRBJ2-1	many	TRBD2
CSARPGNNPLWGYTF	TGCAGTGCTAGGCCGGGGAATAACCCTCTATGGGGCTACACCTTC	TRBV20-1	TRBJ1-2	few	-
CASSLSGQGAGEQYF	TGTGCCAGCAGTTTATCGGGACAGGGGGCTGGTGAGCAGTACTTC	TRBV28	TRBJ2-7	many	TRBD1
CASSQKGVDTPYGANVLTF	TGTGCCAGCAGCCAAAAGGGGGTTGACACTCCGTATGGGGCCAACGTCCTGACTTTC	TRBV3-1	TRBJ2-6	many	-
CASGYSEGQGYYGYTF	TGTGCCAGCGGCTACTCGGAGGGGCAGGGTTACTATGGCTACACCTTC	TRBV25-1	TRBJ1-2	-	-
CASSYQGAGTEAFF	TGTGCCAGCAGCTACCAGGGTGCGGGCACTGAAGCTTTCTTT	TRBV11-2	TRBJ1-1	-	-
CSIYGDNEQFF	TGCAGTATATACGGGGACAATGAGCAGTTCTTC	TRBV20-1	TRBJ2-1	many	-
CASSLAGLKNYGYTF	TGCGCCAGCAGCTTGGCAGGGTTGAAGAACTATGGCTACACCTTC	TRBV5-1	TRBJ1-2	many	-
CASSPTPGQMNTEAFF	TGTGCCAGCAGCCCCACCCCGGGGCAGATGAACACTGAAGCTTTCTTT	TRBV5-6	TRBJ1-1	many	-
CASSAGEGSYGYTF	TGTGCCAGCAGCGCCGGGGAGGGAAGCTATGGCTACACCTTC	TRBV7-9	TRBJ1-2	few	-
CASGDILAGPYGTQYF	TGTGCCAGCGGGGACATCCTAGCGGGGCCCTACGGTACGCAGTATTTT	TRBV6-2/TRBV6-3	TRBJ2-3	few	TRBD2
CASRIFDANTEAFF	TGTGCCAGCAGGATCTTTGACGCGAACACTGAAGCTTTCTTT	TRBV12-3/TRBV12-4	TRBJ1-1	many	-